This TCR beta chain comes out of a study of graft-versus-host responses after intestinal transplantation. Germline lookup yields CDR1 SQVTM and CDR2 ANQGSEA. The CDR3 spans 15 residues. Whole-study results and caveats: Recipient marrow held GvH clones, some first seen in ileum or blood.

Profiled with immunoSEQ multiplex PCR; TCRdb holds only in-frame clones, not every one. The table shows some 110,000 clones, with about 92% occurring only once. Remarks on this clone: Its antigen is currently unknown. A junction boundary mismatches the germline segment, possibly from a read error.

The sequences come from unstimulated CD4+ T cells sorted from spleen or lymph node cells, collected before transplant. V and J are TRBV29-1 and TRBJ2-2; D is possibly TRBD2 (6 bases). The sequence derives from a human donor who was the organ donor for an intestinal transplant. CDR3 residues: CSVDGRGRRHRGAVF. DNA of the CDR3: TGCAGCGTTGACGGGCGGGGTCGGAGACACCGGGGAGCTGTTTTT.